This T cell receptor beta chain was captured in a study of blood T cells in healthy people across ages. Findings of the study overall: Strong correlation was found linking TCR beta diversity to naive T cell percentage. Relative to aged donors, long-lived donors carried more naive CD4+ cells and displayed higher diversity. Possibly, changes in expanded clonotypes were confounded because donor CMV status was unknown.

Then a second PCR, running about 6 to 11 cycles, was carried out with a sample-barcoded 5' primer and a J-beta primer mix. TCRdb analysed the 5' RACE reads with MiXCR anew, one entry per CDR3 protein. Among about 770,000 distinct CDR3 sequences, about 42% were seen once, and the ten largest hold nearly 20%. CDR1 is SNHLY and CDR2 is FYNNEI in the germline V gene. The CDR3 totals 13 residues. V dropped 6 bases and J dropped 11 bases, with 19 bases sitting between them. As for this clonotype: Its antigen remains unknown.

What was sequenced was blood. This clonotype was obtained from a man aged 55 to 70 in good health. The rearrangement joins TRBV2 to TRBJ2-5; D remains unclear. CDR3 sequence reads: CASSQRSDGVQYF. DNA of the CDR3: TGTGCCAGCAGCCAACGTAGTGATGGGGTTCAGTACTTC.